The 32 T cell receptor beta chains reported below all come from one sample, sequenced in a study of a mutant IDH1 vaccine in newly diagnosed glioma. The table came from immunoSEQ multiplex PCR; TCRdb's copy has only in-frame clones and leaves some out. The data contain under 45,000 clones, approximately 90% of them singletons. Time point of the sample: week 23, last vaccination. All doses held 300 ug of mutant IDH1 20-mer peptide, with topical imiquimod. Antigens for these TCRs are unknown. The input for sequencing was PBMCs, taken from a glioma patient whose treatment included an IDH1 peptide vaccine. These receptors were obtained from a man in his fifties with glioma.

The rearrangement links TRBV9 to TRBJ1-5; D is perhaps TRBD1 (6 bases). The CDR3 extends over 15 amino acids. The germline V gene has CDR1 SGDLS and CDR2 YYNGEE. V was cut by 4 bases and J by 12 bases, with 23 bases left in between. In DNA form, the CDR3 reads TGTGCCAGCAGCCCAGGGGAATCCCGGACGCCGCGCCAGCATTTT. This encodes CASSPGESRTPRQHF.

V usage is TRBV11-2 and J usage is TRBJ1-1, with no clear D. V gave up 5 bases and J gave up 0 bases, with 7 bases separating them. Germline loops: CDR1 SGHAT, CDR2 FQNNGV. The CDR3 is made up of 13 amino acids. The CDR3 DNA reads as TGTGCCAGCAGCCGGGGTCTGAACACTGAAGCTTTCTTT. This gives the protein CASSRGLNTEAFF.

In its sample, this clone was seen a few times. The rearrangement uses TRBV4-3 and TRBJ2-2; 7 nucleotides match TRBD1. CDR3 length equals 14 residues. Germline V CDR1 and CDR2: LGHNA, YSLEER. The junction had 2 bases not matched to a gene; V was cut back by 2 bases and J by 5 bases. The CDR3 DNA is TGCGCCAGCAGCCAACGGACAGGTACCGGGGAGCTGTTTTTT. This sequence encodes CASSQRTGTGELFF.

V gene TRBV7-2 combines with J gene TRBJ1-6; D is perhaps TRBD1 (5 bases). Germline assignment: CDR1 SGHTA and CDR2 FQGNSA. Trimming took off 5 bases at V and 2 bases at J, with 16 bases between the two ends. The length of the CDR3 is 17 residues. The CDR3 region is CASSQMGGSPYNSPLHF. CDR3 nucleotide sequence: TGTGCCAGCAGCCAGATGGGGGGTAGCCCCTATAATTCACCCCTCCACTTT. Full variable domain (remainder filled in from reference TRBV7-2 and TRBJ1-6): GAGVSQSPSNKVTEKGKDVELRCDPISGHTALYWYRQSLGQGLEFLIYFQGNSAPDKSGLPSDRFSAERTGGSVSTLTIQRTQQEDSAVYLCASSQMGGSPYNSPLHFGNGTRLTVT.

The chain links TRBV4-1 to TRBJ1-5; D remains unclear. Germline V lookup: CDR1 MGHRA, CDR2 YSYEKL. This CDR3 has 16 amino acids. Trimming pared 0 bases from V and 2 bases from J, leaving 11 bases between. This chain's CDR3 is CASSQDPRAGNQPQHF. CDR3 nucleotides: TGCGCCAGCAGCCAAGATCCCCGGGCGGGCAATCAGCCCCAGCATTTT.

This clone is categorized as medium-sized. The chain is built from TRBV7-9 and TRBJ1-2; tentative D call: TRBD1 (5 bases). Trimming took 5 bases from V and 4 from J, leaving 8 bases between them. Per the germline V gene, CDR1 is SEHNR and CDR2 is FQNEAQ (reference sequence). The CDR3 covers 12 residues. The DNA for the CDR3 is TGTGCCAGCAGCGACGGGACCTATGGCTACACCTTC. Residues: CASSDGTYGYTF.

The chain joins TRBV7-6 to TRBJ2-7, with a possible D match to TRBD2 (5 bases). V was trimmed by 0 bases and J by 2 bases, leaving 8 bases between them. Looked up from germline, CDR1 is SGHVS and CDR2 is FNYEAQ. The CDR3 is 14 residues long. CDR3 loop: CASSLAPGTYEQYF. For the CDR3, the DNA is TGTGCCAGCAGCTTAGCTCCCGGGACCTACGAGCAGTACTTC.

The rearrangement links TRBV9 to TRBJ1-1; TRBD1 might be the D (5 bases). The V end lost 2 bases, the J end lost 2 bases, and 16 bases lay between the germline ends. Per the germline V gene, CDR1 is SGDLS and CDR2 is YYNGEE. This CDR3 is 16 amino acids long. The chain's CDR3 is CASSVDGGVGNTEAFF. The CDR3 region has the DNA TGTGCCAGCAGCGTCGATGGAGGGGTGGGAAACACTGAAGCTTTCTTT.

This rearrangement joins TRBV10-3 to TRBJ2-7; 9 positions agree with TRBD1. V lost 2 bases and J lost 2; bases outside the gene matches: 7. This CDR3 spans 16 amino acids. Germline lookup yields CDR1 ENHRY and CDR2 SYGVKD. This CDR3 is CAISEQDRGWPYEQYF. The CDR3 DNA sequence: TGTGCCATCAGTGAGCAAGACAGGGGGTGGCCCTACGAGCAGTACTTC.

CDR3 bases: TGCGCCAGCAGCCAAGTGGCCGGTACGGGGGGTCAGCCCCAGCATTTT. Translating it yields CASSQVAGTGGQPQHF. The chain is built from TRBV4-1 and TRBJ1-5, with D perhaps matching TRBD1 (5 bases). V shed 1 base and J shed 6 bases, with 16 bases lying between them. The CDR3 has 16 amino acids. Per the germline V gene, CDR1 is MGHRA and CDR2 is YSYEKL.

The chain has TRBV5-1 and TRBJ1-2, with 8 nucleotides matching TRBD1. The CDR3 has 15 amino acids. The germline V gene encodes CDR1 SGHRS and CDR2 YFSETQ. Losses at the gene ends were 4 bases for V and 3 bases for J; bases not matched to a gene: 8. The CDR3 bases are TGCGCCAGCAGCCTTGACAGGGGCCCAGACTATGGCTACACCTTC. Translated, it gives CASSLDRGPDYGYTF.

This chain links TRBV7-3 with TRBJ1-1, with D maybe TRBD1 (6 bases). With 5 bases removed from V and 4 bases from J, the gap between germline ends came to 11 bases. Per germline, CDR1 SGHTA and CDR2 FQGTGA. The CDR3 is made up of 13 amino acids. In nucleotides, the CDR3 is TGTGCCAGCAGCCCCACAGGGTTCACTGAAGCTTTCTTT. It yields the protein CASSPTGFTEAFF.

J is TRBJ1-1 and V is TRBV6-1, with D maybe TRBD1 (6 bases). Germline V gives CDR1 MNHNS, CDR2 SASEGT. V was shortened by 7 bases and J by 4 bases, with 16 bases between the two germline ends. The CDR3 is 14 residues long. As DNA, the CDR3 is TGTGCCAGCACCCTACAGGGTGGGAGCACTGAAGCTTTCTTT. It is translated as CASTLQGGSTEAFF.

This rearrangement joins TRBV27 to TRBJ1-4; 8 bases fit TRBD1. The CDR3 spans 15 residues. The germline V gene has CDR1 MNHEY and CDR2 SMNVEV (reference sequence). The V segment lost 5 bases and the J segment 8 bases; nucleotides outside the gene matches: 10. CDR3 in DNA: TGTGCCAGCAGTATCCCAGGGGGCGCGAAGGAAAAACTGTTTTTT. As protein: CASSIPGGAKEKLFF. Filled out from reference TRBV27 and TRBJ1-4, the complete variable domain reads EAQVTQNPRYLITVTGKKLTVTCSQNMNHEYMSWYRQDPGLGLRQIYYSMNVEVTDKGDVPEGYKVSRKEKRNFPLILESPSPNQTSLYFCASSIPGGAKEKLFFGSGTQLSVL.

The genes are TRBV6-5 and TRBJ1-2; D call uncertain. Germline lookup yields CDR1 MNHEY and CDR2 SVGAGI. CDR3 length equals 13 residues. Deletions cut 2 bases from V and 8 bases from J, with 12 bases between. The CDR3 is CASSYEGIGGYTF. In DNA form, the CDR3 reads TGTGCCAGCAGTTACGAGGGCATTGGAGGCTACACCTTC.

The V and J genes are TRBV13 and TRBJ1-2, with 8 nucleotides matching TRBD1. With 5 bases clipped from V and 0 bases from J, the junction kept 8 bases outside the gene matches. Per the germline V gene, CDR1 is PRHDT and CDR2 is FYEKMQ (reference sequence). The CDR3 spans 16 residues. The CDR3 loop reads CASSPRQGLANYGYTF. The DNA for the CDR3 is TGTGCCAGCAGCCCGCGACAGGGGTTGGCTAACTATGGCTACACCTTC.

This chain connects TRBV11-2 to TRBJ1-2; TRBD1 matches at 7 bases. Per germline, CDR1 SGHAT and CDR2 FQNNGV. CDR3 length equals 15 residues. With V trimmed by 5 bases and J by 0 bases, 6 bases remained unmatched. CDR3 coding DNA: TGTGCCAGCAGCCCACGGACAGGAGCTAACTATGGCTACACCTTC. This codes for CASSPRTGANYGYTF.

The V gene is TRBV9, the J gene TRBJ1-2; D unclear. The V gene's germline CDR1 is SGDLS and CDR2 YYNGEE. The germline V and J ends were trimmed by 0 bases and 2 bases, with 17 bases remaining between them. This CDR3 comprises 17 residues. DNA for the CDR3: TGTGCCAGCAGCGTAGCTTCAAGTGGTGGGAGAAACTATGGCTACACCTTC. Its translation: CASSVASSGGRNYGYTF.

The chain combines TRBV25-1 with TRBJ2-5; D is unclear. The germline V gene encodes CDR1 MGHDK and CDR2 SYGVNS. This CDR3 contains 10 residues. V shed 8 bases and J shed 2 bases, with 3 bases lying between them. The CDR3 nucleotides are TGTGCCAGCGGACAAGAGACCCAGTACTTC. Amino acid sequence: CASGQETQYF.

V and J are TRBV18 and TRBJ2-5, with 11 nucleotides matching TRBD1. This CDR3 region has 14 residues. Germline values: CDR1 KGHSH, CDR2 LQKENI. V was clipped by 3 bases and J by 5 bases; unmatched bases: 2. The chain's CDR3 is CASSPGQGVETQYF. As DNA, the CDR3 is TGTGCCAGCTCACCGGGACAGGGGGTGGAGACCCAGTACTTC.

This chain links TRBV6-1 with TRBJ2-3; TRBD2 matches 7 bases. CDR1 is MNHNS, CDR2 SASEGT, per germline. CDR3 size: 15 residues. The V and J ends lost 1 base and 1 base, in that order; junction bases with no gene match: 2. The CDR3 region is CASSEVGGGTDTQYF. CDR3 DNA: TGTGCCAGCAGTGAAGTTGGGGGGGGCACAGATACGCAGTATTTT.

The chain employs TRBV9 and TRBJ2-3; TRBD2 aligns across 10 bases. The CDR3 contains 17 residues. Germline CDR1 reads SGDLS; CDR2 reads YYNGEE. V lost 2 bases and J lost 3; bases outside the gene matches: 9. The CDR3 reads CASSVILAGEGTDTQYF. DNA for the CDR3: TGTGCCAGCAGCGTGATTCTAGCGGGAGAGGGGACAGATACGCAGTATTTT.

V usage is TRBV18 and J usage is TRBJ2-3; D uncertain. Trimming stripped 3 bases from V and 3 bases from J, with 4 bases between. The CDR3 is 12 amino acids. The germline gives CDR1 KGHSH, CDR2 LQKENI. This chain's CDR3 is CASSPNTDTQYF. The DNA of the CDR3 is TGTGCCAGCTCACCTAATACAGATACGCAGTATTTT. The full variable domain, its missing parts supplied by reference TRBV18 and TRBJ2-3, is NAGVMQNPRHLVRRRGQEARLRCSPMKGHSHVYWYRQLPEEGLKFMVYLQKENIIDESGMPKERFSAEFPKEGPSILRIQQVVRGDSAAYFCASSPNTDTQYFGPGTRLTVL.

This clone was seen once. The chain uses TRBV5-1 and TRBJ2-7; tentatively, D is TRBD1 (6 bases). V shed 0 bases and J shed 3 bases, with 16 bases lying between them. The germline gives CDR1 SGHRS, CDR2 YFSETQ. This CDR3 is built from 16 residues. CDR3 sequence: CASSLAGAGDDYEQYF. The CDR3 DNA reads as TGCGCCAGCAGCTTGGCAGGGGCAGGGGATGACTACGAGCAGTACTTC.

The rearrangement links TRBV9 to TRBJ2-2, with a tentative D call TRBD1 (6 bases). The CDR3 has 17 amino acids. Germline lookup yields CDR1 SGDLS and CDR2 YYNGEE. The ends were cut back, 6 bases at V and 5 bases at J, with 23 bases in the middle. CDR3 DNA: TGTGCCAGCACCATAGGGGGTAGCCGAGGGGGTACCGGGGAGCTGTTTTTT. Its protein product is CASTIGGSRGGTGELFF.

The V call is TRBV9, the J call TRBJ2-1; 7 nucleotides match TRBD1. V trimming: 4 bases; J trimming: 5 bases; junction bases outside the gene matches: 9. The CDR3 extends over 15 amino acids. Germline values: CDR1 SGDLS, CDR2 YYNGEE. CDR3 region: CASSPTDRTNNEQFF. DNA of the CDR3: TGTGCCAGCAGCCCTACGGACAGGACCAACAATGAGCAGTTCTTC.

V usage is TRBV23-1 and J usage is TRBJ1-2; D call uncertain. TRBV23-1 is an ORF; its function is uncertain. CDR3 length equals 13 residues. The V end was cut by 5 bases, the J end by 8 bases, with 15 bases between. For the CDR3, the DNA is TGCGCCAGCAGTTTCCCAGGTTGTGGCGGCTACACCTTC. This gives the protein CASSFPGCGGYTF.

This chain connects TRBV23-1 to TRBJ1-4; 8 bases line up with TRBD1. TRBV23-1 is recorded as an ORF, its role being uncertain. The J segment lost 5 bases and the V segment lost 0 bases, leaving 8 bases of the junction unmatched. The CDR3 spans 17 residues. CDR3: CASSQSERDRLNEKLFF. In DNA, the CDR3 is TGCGCCAGCAGTCAATCGGAGCGGGACAGGCTAAATGAAAAACTGTTTTTT.

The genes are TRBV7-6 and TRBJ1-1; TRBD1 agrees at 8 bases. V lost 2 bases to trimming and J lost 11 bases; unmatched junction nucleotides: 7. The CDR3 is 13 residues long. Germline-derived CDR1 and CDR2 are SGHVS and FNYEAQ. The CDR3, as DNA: TGTGCCAGCAGCTTACAGGGGGCGGAGCGGGCTTTCTTT. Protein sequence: CASSLQGAERAFF.

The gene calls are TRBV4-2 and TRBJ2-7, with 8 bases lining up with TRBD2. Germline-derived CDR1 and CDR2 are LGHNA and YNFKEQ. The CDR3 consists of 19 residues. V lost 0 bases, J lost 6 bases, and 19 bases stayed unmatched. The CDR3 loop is CASSQDTLAASVFGSEQYF. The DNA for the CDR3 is TGTGCCAGCAGCCAAGATACACTAGCGGCCTCCGTTTTTGGCTCCGAGCAGTACTTC.

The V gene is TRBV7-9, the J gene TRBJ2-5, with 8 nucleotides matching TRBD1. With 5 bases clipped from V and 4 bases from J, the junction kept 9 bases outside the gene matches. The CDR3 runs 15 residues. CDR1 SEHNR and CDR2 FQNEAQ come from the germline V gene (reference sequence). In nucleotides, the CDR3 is TGTGCCAGCAGCCTCCGGGACAGGCGGGGAGAGACCCAGTACTTC. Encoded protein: CASSLRDRRGETQYF. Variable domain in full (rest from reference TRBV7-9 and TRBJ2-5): DTGVSQNPRHKITKRGQNVTFRCDPISEHNRLYWYRQTLGQGPEFLTYFQNEAQLEKSRLLSDRFSAERPKGSFSTLEIQRTEQGDSAMYLCASSLRDRRGETQYFGPGTRLLVL.

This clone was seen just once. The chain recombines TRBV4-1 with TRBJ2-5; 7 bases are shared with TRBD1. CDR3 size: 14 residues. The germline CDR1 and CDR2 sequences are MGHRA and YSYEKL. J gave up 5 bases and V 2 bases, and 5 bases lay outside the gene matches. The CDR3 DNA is TGCGCCAGCAGCCAACCCGACAGGGTTGAGACCCAGTACTTC. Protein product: CASSQPDRVETQYF.